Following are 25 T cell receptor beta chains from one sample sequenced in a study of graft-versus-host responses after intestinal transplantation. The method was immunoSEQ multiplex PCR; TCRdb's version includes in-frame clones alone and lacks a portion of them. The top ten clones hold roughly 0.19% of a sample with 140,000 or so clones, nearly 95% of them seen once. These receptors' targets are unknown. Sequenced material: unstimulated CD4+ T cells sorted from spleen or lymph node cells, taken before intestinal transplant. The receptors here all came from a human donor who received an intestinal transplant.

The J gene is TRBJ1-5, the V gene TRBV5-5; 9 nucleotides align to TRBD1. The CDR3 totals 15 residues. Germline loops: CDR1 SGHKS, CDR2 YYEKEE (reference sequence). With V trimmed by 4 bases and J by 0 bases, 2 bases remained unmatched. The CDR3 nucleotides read TGTGCCAGCAGCGGACAGGGGTTTAGCAATCAGCCCCAGCATTTT. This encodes CASSGQGFSNQPQHF. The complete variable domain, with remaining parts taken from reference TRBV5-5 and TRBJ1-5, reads DAGVTQSPTHLIKTRGQQVTLRCSPISGHKSVSWYQQVLGQGPQFIFQYYEKEERGRGNFPDRFSARQFPNYSSELNVNALLLGDSALYLCASSGQGFSNQPQHFGDGTRLSIL.

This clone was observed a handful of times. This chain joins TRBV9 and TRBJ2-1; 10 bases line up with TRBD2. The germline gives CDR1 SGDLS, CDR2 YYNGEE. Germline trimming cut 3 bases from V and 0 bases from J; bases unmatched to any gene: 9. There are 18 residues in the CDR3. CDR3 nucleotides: TGTGCCAGCAGCGCGGGAGCGGGAGGGCCGAGCTCCTACAATGAGCAGTTCTTC. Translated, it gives CASSAGAGGPSSYNEQFF.

CDR3 nucleotides: TGTGCCAGAAGCTTGTTTATTTTCGAACCCCAACCGGGGCTCACCTCCTACGAGCAGTACTTC. It encodes CARSLFIFEPQPGLTSYEQYF. The V gene is TRBV5-3, the J gene TRBJ2-7; either TRBD1 or TRBD2 may fit D (5 bases each). TRBV5-3 counts as an open reading frame of uncertain function. The CDR3 loop spans 21 amino acids. V dropped 1 base and J dropped 0 bases, with 29 bases sitting between them.

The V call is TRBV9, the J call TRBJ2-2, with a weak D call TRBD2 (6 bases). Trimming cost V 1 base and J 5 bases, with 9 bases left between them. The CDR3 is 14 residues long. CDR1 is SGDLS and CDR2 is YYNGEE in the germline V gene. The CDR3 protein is CASSVWAGTGELFF. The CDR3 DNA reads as TGTGCCAGCAGCGTATGGGCGGGAACCGGGGAGCTGTTTTTT.

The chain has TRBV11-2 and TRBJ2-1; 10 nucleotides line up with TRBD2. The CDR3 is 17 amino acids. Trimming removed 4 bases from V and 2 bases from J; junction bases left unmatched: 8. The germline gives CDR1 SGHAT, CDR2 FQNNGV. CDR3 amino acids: CASSSRGGLAPYNEQFF. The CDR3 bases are TGTGCCAGCAGCTCCAGAGGGGGACTAGCGCCCTACAATGAGCAGTTCTTC.

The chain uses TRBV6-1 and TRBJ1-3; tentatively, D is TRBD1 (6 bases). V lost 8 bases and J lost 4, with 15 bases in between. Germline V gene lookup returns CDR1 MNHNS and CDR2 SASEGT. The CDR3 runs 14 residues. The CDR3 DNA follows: TGTGCCAGCGGCCAGGGGATTTCGGGAAACACCATATATTTT. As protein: CASGQGISGNTIYF.

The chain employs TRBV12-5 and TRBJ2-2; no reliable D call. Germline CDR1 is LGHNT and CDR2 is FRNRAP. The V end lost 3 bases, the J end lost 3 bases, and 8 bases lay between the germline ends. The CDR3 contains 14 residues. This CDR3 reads CASGLGFDTGELFF. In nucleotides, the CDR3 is TGTGCTAGTGGTTTAGGGTTCGACACCGGGGAGCTGTTTTTT.

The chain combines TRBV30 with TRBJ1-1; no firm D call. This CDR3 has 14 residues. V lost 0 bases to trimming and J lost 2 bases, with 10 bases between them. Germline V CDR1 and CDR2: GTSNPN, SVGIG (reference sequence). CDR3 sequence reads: CAWSVRSGNTEAFF. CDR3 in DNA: TGTGCCTGGAGTGTACGCTCGGGAAACACTGAAGCTTTCTTT.

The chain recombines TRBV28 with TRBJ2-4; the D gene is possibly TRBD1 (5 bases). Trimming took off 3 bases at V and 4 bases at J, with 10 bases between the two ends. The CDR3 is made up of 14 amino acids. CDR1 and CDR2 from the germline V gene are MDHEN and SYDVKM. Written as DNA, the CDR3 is TGTGCCAGCAGTTTTTACAAGGGGAAAAACATTCAGTACTTC. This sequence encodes CASSFYKGKNIQYF.

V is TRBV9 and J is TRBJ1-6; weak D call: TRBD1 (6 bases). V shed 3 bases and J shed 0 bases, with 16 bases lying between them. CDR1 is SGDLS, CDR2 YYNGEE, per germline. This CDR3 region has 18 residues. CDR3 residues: CASSASGAVASYNSPLHF. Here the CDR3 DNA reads TGTGCCAGCAGCGCTTCAGGGGCCGTTGCCTCCTATAATTCACCCCTCCACTTT.

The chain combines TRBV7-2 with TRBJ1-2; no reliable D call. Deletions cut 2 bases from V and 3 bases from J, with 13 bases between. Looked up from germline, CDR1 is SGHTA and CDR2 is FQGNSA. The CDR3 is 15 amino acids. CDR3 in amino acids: CASSLISSQYYGYTF. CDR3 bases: TGTGCCAGCAGCTTAATTTCTTCCCAGTACTATGGCTACACCTTC.

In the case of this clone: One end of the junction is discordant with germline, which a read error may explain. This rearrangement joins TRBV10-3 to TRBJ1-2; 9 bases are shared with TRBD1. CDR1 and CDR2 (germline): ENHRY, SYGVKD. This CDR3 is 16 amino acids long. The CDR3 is CASSSKQGAGNYGYTF. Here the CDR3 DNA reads TGTGCCAGCAGTTCAAAACAGGGGGCGGGTAACTATGGCTACACCTTC.

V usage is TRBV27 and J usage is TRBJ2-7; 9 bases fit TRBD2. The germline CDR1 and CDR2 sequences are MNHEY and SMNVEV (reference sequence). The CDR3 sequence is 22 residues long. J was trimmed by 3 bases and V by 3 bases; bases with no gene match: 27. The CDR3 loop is CASSFRYSIGTSTGTSSYEQYF. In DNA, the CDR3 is TGTGCCAGCAGTTTCCGTTACTCCATTGGGACCTCTACCGGGACTAGCAGCTACGAGCAGTACTTC.

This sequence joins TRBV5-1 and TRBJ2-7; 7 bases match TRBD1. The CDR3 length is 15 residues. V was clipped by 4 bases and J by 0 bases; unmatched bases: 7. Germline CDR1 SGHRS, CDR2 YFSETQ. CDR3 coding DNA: TGCGCCAGCAGCCCCCGGACAGGAAACTCCTACGAGCAGTACTTC. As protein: CASSPRTGNSYEQYF.

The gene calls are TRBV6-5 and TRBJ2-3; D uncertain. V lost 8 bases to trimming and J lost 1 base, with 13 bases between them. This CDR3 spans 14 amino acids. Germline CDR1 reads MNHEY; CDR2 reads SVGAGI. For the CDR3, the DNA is TGTGCCAGCGGTGCTTTTCCCCGCACAGATACGCAGTATTTT. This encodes CASGAFPRTDTQYF.

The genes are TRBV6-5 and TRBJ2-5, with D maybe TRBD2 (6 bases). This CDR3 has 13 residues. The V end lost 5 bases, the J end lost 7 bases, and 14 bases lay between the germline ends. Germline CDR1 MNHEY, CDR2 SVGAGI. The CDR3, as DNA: TGTGCCAGCAGTGAAACGACTAGGGGGACCCAGTACTTC. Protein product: CASSETTRGTQYF.

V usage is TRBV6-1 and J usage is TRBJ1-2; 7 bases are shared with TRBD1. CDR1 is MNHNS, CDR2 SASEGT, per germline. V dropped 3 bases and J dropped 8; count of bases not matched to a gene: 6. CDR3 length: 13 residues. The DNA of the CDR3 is TGTGCCAGCAGTGACTATTGGACAGGCGGCTACACCTTC. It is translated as CASSDYWTGGYTF.

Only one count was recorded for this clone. The CDR3 loop is CASSPFRTGGQETQYF. DNA for the CDR3: TGTGCCAGCAGCCCTTTTAGGACAGGTGGGCAAGAGACCCAGTACTTC. This sequence joins TRBV9 and TRBJ2-5, with TRBD1 matching over 7 bases. This CDR3 has 16 residues. J lost 2 bases, V lost 4 bases, and 11 bases had no gene match. Germline-derived CDR1 and CDR2 are SGDLS and YYNGEE.

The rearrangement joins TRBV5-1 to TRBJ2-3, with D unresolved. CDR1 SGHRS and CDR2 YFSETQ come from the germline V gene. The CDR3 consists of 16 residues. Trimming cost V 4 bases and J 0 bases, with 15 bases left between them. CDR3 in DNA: TGCGCCAGCAGCCCTTCACCCGGTCTTAGCACAGATACGCAGTATTTT. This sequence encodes CASSPSPGLSTDTQYF.

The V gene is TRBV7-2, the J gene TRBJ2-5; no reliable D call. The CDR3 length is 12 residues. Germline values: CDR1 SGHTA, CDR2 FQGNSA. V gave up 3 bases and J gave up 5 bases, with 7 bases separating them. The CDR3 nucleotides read TGTGCCAGCAGCTTTCGATCCGAGACCCAGTACTTC. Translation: CASSFRSETQYF.

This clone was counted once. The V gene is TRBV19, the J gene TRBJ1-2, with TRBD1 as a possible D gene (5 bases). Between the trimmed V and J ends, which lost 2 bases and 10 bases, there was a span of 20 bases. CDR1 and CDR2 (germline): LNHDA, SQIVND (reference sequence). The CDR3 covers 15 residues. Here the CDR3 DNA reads TGTGCCAGTAGTATACCCCCCTTGGGAGATGGGGCCTACACCTTC. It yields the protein CASSIPPLGDGAYTF. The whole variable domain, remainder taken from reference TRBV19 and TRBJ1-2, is DGGITQSPKYLFRKEGQNVTLSCEQNLNHDAMYWYRQDPGQGLRLIYYSQIVNDFQKGDIAEGYSVSREKKESFPLTVTSAQKNPTAFYLCASSIPPLGDGAYTFGSGTRLTVV.

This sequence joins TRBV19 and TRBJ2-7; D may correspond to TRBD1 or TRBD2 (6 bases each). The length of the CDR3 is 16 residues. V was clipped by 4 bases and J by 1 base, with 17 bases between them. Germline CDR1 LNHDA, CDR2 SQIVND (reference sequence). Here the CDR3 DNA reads TGTGCCAGTAGTAGGGGGGCAGGGATGGTTTCCTACGAGCAGTACTTC. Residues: CASSRGAGMVSYEQYF. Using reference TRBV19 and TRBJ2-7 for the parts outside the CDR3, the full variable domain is DGGITQSPKYLFRKEGQNVTLSCEQNLNHDAMYWYRQDPGQGLRLIYYSQIVNDFQKGDIAEGYSVSREKKESFPLTVTSAQKNPTAFYLCASSRGAGMVSYEQYFGPGTRLTVT.

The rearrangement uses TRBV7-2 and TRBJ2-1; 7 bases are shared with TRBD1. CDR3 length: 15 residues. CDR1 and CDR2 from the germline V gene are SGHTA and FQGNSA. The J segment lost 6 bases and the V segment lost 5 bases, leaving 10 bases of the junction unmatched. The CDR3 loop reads CASSDTGWDSNEQFF. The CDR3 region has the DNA TGTGCCAGCAGCGACACAGGGTGGGACAGCAATGAGCAGTTCTTC.

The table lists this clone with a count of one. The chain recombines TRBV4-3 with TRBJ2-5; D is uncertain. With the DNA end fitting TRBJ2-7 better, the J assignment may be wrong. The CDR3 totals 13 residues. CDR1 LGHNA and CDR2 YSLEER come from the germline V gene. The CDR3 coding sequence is TGCGCCAGCAGCCAAGACCGGTTTTACGAGCAGTACTTC. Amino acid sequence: CASSQDRFYEQYF.

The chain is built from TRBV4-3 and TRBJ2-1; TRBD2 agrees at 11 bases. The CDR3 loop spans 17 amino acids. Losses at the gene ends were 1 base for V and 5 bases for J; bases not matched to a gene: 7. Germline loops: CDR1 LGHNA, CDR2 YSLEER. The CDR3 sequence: CASSQVGLADTDNEQFF. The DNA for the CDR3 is TGCGCCAGCAGCCAAGTGGGACTAGCGGATACGGACAATGAGCAGTTCTTC.